This TCR beta chain appears in the sequencing data of a study of technical replicates of blood from a handful of donors. The CDR3 runs 19 residues. CDR1 and CDR2 (germline): MGHRA, YSYEKL. The V end was cut by 4 bases, the J end by 2 bases, with 27 bases between. This table comes from immunoSEQ multiplex PCR, and its TCRdb copy is limited to in-frame clones, with some not included. Of some 77,000 clones listed, approximately 96% are singletons. The receptor's source is a human donor in good health. Sequenced: T cells isolated from PBMCs. The chain couples TRBV4-1 to TRBJ2-7, with a possible D match to TRBD2 (6 bases). Here the CDR3 reads CASSLTAPGETRRAYEQYF. The CDR3 DNA reads as TGCGCCAGCAGCCTGACAGCCCCTGGAGAGACACGGAGGGCCTACGAGCAGTACTTC.